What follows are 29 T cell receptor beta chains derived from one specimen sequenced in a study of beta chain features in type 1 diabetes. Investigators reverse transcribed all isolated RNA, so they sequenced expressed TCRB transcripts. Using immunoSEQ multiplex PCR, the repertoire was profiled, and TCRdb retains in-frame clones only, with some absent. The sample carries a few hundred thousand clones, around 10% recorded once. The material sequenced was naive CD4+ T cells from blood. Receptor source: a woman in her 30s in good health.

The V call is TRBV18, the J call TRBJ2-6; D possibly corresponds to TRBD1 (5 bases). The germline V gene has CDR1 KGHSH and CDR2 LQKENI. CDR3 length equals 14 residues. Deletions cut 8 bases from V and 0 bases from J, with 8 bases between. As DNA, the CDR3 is TGTGCCAGCACGACAGACTCTGGGGCCAACGTCCTGACTTTC. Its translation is CASTTDSGANVLTF.

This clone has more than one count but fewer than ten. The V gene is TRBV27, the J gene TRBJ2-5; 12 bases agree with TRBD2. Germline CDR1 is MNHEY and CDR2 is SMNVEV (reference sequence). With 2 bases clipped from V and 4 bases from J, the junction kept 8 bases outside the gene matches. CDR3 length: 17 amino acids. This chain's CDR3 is CASSLKGTSGYSETQYF. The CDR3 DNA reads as TGTGCCAGCAGTTTAAAGGGGACTAGCGGGTACTCAGAGACCCAGTACTTC.

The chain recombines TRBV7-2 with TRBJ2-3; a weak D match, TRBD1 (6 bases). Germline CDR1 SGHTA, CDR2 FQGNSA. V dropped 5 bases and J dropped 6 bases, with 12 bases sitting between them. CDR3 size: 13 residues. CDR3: CASSRYRADTQYF. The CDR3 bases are TGTGCCAGCAGCCGATACAGGGCGGATACGCAGTATTTT.

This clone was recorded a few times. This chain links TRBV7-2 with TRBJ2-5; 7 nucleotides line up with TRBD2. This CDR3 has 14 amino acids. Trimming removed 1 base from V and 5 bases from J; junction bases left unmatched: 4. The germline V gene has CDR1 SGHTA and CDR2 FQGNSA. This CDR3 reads CASSLVGEGETQYF. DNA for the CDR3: TGTGCCAGCAGCTTAGTAGGGGAGGGGGAGACCCAGTACTTC. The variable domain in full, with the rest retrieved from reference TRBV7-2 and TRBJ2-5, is GAGVSQSPSNKVTEKGKDVELRCDPISGHTALYWYRQSLGQGLEFLIYFQGNSAPDKSGLPSDRFSAERTGGSVSTLTIQRTQQEDSAVYLCASSLVGEGETQYFGPGTRLLVL.

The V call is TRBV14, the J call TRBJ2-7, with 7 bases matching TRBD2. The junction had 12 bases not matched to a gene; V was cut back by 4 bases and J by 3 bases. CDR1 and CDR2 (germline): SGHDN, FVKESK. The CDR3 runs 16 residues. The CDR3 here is CASSRALAATFYEQYF. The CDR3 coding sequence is TGTGCCAGCAGCCGAGCGCTAGCGGCGACCTTCTACGAGCAGTACTTC.

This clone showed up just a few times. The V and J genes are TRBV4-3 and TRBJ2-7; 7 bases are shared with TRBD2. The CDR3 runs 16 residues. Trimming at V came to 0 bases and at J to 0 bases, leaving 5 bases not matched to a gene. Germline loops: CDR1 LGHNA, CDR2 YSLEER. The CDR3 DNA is TGCGCCAGCAGCCAAGATTTCGGCGGGGGCTCCTACGAGCAGTACTTC. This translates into CASSQDFGGGSYEQYF.

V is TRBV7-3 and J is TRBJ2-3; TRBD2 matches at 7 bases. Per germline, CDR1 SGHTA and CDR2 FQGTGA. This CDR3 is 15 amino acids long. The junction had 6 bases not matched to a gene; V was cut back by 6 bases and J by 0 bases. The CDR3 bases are TGTGCCAGCAGTCTTAGCGGGCTGAGCACAGATACGCAGTATTTT. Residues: CASSLSGLSTDTQYF. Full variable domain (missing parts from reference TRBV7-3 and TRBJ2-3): GAGVSQTPSNKVTEKGKYVELRCDPISGHTALYWYRQSLGQGPEFLIYFQGTGAADDSGLPNDRFFAVRPEGSVSTLKIQRTERGDSAVYLCASSLSGLSTDTQYFGPGTRLTVL.

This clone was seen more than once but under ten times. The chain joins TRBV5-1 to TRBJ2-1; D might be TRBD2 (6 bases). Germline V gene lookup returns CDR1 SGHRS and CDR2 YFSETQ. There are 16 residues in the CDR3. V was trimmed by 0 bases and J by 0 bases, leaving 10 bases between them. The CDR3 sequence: CASSLVAASSYNEQFF. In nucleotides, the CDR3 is TGCGCCAGCAGCTTGGTAGCGGCTAGCTCCTACAATGAGCAGTTCTTC.

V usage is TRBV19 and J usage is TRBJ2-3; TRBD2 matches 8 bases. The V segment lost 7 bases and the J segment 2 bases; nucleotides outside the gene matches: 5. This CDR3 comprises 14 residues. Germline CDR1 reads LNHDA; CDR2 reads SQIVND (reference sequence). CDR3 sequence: CASMDGRDTDTQYF. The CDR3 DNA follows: TGTGCCAGTATGGACGGGAGGGACACAGATACGCAGTATTTT.

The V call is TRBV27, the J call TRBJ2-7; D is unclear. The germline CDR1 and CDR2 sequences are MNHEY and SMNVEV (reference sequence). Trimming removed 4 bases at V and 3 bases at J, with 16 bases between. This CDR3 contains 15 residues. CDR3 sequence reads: CASSYRKDIGYEQYF. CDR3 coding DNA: TGTGCCAGCAGTTACCGAAAAGATATCGGCTACGAGCAGTACTTC.

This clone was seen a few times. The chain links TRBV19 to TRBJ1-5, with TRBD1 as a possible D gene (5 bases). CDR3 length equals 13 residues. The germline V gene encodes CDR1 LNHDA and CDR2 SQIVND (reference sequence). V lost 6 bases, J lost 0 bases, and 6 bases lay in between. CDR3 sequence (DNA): TGTGCCAGTAGCGACAGTAGCAATCAGCCCCAGCATTTT. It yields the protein CASSDSSNQPQHF.

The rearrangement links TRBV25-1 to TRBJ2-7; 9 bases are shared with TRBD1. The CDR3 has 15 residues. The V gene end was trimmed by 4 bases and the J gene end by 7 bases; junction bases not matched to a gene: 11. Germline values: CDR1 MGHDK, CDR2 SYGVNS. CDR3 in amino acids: CASSGSNRGPKEQYF. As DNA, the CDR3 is TGTGCCAGCAGTGGCTCAAACAGGGGGCCTAAAGAGCAGTACTTC.

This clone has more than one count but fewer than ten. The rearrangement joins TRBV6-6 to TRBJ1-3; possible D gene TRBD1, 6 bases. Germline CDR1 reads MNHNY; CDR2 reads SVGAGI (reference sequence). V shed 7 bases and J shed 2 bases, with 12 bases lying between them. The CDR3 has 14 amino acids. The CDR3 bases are TGTGCCAGCACCCCACAGGGCCCTGGAAACACCATATATTTT. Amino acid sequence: CASTPQGPGNTIYF.

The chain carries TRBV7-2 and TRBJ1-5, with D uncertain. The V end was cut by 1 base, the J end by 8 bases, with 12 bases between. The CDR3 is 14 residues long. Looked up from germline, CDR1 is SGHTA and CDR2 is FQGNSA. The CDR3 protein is CASSLGPGLEPQHF. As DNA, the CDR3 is TGTGCCAGCAGCTTAGGTCCGGGGTTGGAGCCCCAGCATTTT.

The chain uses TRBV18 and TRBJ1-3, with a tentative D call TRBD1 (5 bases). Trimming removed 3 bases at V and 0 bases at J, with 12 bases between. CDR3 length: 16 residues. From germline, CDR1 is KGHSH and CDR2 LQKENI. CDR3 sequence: CASSPPSGASGNTIYF. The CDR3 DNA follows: TGTGCCAGCTCACCGCCGAGTGGGGCCTCTGGAAACACCATATATTTT. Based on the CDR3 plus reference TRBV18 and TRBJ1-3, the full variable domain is NAGVMQNPRHLVRRRGQEARLRCSPMKGHSHVYWYRQLPEEGLKFMVYLQKENIIDESGMPKERFSAEFPKEGPSILRIQQVVRGDSAAYFCASSPPSGASGNTIYFGEGSWLTVV.

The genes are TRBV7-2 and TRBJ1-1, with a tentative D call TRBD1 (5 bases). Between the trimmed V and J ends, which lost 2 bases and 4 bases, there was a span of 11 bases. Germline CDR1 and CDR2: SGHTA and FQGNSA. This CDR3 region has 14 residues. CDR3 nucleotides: TGTGCCAGCAGCTTATCCGGGGGTGTCACTGAAGCTTTCTTT. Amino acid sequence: CASSLSGGVTEAFF.

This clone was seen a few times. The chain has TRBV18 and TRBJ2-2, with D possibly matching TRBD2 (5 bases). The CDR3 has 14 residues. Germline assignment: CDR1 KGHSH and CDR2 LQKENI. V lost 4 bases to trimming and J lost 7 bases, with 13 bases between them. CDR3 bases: TGTGCCAGCTCACGTACCCGGGATGGCGGGGAGCTGTTTTTT. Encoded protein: CASSRTRDGGELFF.

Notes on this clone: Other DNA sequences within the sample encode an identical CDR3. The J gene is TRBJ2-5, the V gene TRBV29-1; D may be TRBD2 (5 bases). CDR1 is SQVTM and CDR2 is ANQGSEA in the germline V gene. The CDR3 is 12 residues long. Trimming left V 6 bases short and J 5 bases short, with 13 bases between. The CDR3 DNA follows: TGCAGCGTCGAGACTGGCGGGGAGACCCAGTACTTC. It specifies CSVETGGETQYF.

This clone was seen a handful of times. In DNA, the CDR3 is TGTGCCACTGGAAAAGCCGGGACTAGCGGGAGGGCCCCCTACGAGCAGTACTTC. Protein sequence: CATGKAGTSGRAPYEQYF. The V and J genes are TRBV7-9 and TRBJ2-7; TRBD2 agrees at 16 bases. J gave up 2 bases and V 10 bases, and 14 bases lay outside the gene matches. Germline lookup yields CDR1 SEHNR and CDR2 FQNEAQ (reference sequence). This CDR3 region has 18 residues.

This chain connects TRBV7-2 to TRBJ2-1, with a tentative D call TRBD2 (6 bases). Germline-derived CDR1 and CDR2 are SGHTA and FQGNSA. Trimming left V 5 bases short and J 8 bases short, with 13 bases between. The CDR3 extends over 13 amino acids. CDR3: CASSGGPIYEQFF. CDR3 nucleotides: TGTGCCAGCAGCGGAGGGCCTATTTATGAGCAGTTCTTC.

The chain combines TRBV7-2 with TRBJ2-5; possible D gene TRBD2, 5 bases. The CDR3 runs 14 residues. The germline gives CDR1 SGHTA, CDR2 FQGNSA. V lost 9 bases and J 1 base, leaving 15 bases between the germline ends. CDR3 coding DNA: TGTGCCAGTCACAGTAGCGCCTTCCAAGAGACCCAGTACTTC. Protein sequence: CASHSSAFQETQYF.

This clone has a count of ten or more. CDR3 amino acids: CSVENGVSETQYF. For the CDR3, the DNA is TGCAGCGTTGAAAACGGGGTGTCCGAGACCCAGTACTTC. The chain links TRBV29-1 to TRBJ2-5, with TRBD2 as a possible D gene (5 bases). The CDR3 is 13 amino acids. Germline CDR1 is SQVTM and CDR2 is ANQGSEA. V was pared by 2 bases and J by 5 bases, with 12 bases between.

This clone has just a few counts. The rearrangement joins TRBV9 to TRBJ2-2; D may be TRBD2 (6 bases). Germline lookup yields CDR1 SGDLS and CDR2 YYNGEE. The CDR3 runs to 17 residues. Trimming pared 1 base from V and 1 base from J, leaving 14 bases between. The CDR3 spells CASSVTLLAQNTGELFF. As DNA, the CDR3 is TGTGCCAGCAGCGTAACCTTACTAGCACAGAACACCGGGGAGCTGTTTTTT.

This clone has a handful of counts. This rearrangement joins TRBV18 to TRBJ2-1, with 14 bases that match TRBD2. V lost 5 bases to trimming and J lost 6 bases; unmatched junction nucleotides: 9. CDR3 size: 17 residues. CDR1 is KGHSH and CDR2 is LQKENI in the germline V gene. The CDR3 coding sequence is TGTGCCAGCTCAACTCTCGGGACTAGCGGGAGTGTCAATGAGCAGTTCTTC. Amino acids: CASSTLGTSGSVNEQFF.

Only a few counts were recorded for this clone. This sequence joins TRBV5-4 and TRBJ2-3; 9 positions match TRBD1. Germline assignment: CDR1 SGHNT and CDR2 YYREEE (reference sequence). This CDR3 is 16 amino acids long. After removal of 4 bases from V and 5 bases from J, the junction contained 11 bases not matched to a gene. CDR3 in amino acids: CASSARTGAKGDTQYF. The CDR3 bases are TGTGCCAGCAGCGCCCGGACAGGGGCAAAAGGAGATACGCAGTATTTT.

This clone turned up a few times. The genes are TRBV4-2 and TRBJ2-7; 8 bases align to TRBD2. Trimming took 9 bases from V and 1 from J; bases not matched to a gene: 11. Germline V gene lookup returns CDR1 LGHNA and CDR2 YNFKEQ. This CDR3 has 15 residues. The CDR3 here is CASSPERGSSYEQYF. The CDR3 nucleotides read TGTGCCAGTTCACCCGAGCGGGGGTCTTCCTACGAGCAGTACTTC.

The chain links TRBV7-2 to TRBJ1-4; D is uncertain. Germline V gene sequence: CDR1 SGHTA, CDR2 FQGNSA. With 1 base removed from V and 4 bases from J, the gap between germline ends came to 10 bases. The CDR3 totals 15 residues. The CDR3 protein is CASSLGGSRNEKLFF. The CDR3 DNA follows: TGTGCCAGCAGCTTAGGCGGCAGTCGTAATGAAAAACTGTTTTTT.

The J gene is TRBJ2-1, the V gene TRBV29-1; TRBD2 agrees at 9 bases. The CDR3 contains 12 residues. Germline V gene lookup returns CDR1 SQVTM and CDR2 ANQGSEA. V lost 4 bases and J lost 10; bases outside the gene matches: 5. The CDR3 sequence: CSVGGRAKEQFF. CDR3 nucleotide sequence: TGCAGCGTTGGCGGGAGGGCCAAGGAGCAGTTCTTC.

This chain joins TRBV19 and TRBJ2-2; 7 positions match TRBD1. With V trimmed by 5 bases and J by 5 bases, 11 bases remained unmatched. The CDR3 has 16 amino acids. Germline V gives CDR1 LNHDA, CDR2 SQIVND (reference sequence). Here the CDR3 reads CASSPRRQGWTGELFF. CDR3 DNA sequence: TGTGCCAGTAGTCCGCGTCGACAGGGTTGGACCGGGGAGCTGTTTTTT. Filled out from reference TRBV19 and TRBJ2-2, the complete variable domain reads DGGITQSPKYLFRKEGQNVTLSCEQNLNHDAMYWYRQDPGQGLRLIYYSQIVNDFQKGDIAEGYSVSREKKESFPLTVTSAQKNPTAFYLCASSPRRQGWTGELFFGEGSRLTVL.